Listed below are T cell receptor beta chains from one sample, sequenced in a study of T cells in localized non-small cell lung cancer. The assay was immunoSEQ multiplex PCR, and TCRdb's table has in-frame clones only and misses some. In the table there are about 52,000 clones, roughly 86% of which are singletons. Sequenced here: PBMCs, sampled before any cancer treatment. The receptor set was obtained from a female donor with stage II lung adenocarcinoma. The CDR3 runs from the conserved cysteine through the conserved F or W. A D gene is named only where the DNA matches it firmly. Rows may omit the clone size; those that give it use once, few, many or a size class.

cdr3_aa: CASSVVGDTEAFF
cdr3_nt: TGCGCCAGCAGCGTGGTAGGGGACACTGAAGCTTTCTTT
d_call: NA
v_call: TRBV4-1
clone_size: few
j_call: TRBJ1-1

cdr3_aa: CSVEDPSEPGRETQYF
cdr3_nt: TGCAGCGTTGAAGATCCATCCGAGCCAGGACGGGAGACCCAGTACTTC
d_call: NA
v_call: TRBV29-1
clone_size: NA
j_call: TRBJ2-5

cdr3_aa: CASGLPEQFF
cdr3_nt: TGTGCTAGTGGTCTCCCTGAGCAGTTCTTC
d_call: NA
v_call: TRBV12-5
clone_size: NA
j_call: TRBJ2-1

cdr3_aa: CASSARGSGVLTYNEQFF
cdr3_nt: TGTGCCAGCTCCGCTAGAGGTAGCGGGGTGCTAACCTACAATGAGCAGTTCTTC
d_call: TRBD2
v_call: TRBV18
clone_size: NA
j_call: TRBJ2-1

cdr3_aa: CASSLGTGYTDTQYF
cdr3_nt: TGTGCCAGCAGCTTGGGGACAGGCTACACAGATACGCAGTATTTT
d_call: TRBD1
v_call: TRBV7-2
clone_size: NA
j_call: TRBJ2-3

cdr3_aa: CASSAKTTGTYSNQPQHF
cdr3_nt: TGTGCCAGTAGTGCTAAAACGACAGGAACCTATAGCAATCAGCCCCAGCATTTT
d_call: NA
v_call: TRBV19
clone_size: few
j_call: TRBJ1-5

cdr3_aa: CASSSRSFIEGTNTGELFF
cdr3_nt: TGTGCCAGCAGCTCCAGATCCTTTATCGAGGGGACGAACACCGGGGAGCTGTTTTTT
d_call: NA
v_call: TRBV11-1
clone_size: NA
j_call: TRBJ2-2

cdr3_aa: CASNPGGGGYTF
cdr3_nt: TGCGCCAGCAACCCAGGGGGCGGTGGCTACACCTTC
d_call: TRBD1
v_call: TRBV4-1
clone_size: NA
j_call: TRBJ1-2

cdr3_aa: CAWSVQRETQYF
cdr3_nt: TGTGCCTGGAGTGTACAGAGGGAGACCCAGTACTTC
d_call: NA
v_call: TRBV30
clone_size: NA
j_call: TRBJ2-5

cdr3_aa: CASSEDAANYGYTF
cdr3_nt: TGTGCCAGCTCAGAGGACGCCGCTAACTATGGCTACACCTTC
d_call: NA
v_call: TRBV18
clone_size: NA
j_call: TRBJ1-2

cdr3_aa: CASSSRDEQFF
cdr3_nt: TGTGCCAGTAGTTCCCGCGATGAGCAGTTCTTC
d_call: NA
v_call: TRBV19
clone_size: once
j_call: TRBJ2-1

cdr3_aa: CASSLGGRVSGNTIYF
cdr3_nt: TGCGCCAGCAGCTTGGGGGGTCGGGTCTCTGGAAACACCATATATTTT
d_call: NA
v_call: TRBV5-1
clone_size: NA
j_call: TRBJ1-3

cdr3_aa: CASSPRKQGMSNEKLFF
cdr3_nt: TGTGCCAGCTCACCAAGGAAACAGGGGATGTCCAATGAAAAACTGTTTTTT
d_call: TRBD1
v_call: TRBV18
clone_size: NA
j_call: TRBJ1-4

cdr3_aa: CASSLGRGNTEAFF
cdr3_nt: TGTGCCAGCAGCTTAGGCCGTGGGAACACTGAAGCTTTCTTT
d_call: NA
v_call: TRBV7-6
clone_size: NA
j_call: TRBJ1-1

cdr3_aa: CASSLRTSGNEQFF
cdr3_nt: TGTGCCAGTAGTCTCCGGACTAGCGGGAATGAGCAGTTCTTC
d_call: TRBD2
v_call: TRBV19
clone_size: NA
j_call: TRBJ2-1

cdr3_aa: CASRMGTSNNEQFF
cdr3_nt: TGTGCCAGCAGGATGGGGACTAGTAACAATGAGCAGTTCTTC
d_call: TRBD2
v_call: TRBV2
clone_size: NA
j_call: TRBJ2-1

cdr3_aa: CASSEAGAFADTQYF
cdr3_nt: TGTGCCAGCTCCGAAGCGGGGGCTTTCGCAGATACGCAGTATTTT
d_call: TRBD2
v_call: TRBV18
clone_size: few
j_call: TRBJ2-3

cdr3_aa: CASGLAGFSQGEWEQYF
cdr3_nt: TGTGCTAGTGGTTTGGCGGGGTTCTCACAGGGAGAGTGGGAGCAGTACTTC
d_call: NA
v_call: TRBV12-5
clone_size: NA
j_call: TRBJ2-7

cdr3_aa: CSVLVGMGNQPQHF
cdr3_nt: TGCAGCGTTCTGGTGGGAATGGGCAATCAGCCCCAGCATTTT
d_call: NA
v_call: TRBV29-1
clone_size: NA
j_call: TRBJ1-5

cdr3_aa: CASSGGQSLHF
cdr3_nt: TGTGCCAGCAGCGGGGGACAATCCCTCCACTTT
d_call: NA
v_call: TRBV9
clone_size: NA
j_call: TRBJ1-6

cdr3_aa: CASSAGQGAWHQPQHF
cdr3_nt: TGTGCCAGCAGCGCTGGACAGGGGGCATGGCATCAGCCCCAGCATTTT
d_call: TRBD1
v_call: TRBV5-6
clone_size: NA
j_call: TRBJ1-5

cdr3_aa: CASSDWGSGYTF
cdr3_nt: TGTGCCAGCAGTGACTGGGGGAGCGGCTACACCTTC
d_call: NA
v_call: TRBV6-1
clone_size: NA
j_call: TRBJ1-2

cdr3_aa: CASSHRDRGFRGSAGELFF
cdr3_nt: TGCGCCAGCAGCCACAGGGACAGGGGTTTTCGAGGGTCGGCCGGGGAGCTGTTTTTT
d_call: TRBD1
v_call: TRBV4-1
clone_size: NA
j_call: TRBJ2-2

cdr3_aa: CASSRLPGLSSYEQYF
cdr3_nt: TGTGCCAGCAGCAGATTACCGGGACTATCCTCCTACGAGCAGTACTTC
d_call: TRBD2
v_call: TRBV11-2
clone_size: once
j_call: TRBJ2-7